What follows is one T cell receptor beta chain and its context. V lost 6 bases and J lost 2; bases outside the gene matches: 8. Per germline, CDR1 LGHNA and CDR2 YNFKEQ. The CDR3 length is 15 residues. Per the authors' pipeline: Reference gene primer amplification in the assay estimated nucleated cell counts. Produced via immunoSEQ multiplex PCR; TCRdb's table is partial and in-frame only. The DNA gave D and trimming, while V, J and clone size come from that table. The sample includes approximately 50,000 clones, approximately 89% of them seen just once. The data originate from a study of blood T cell repertoires in COVID-19. For the study at large: Collection of acute and convalescent COVID-19 samples took place in the United States, Italy and Spain. The cDNA or gDNA used as material had been derived from T cells, B-cell-depleted T cells, or PBMCs.

This TCR derives from a woman aged 80 or over with acute or convalescent COVID-19. The sequenced sample was peripheral blood. The V and J genes are TRBV4-2 and TRBJ2-3, with 7 bases fitting TRBD2. CDR3 nucleotides: TGTGCCAGCAGTGAACTGAGCGGGGTCACAGATACGCAGTATTTT. It yields the protein CASSELSGVTDTQYF.